The clone carrying this TCR beta chain was detected many times. Its antigen is not known. The data were obtained in a study of T cells in Graves' hyperthyroidism and ophthalmopathy. About the study: The blood sample was taken at first diagnosis, before treatment began.

With 3 bases clipped from V and 10 bases from J, the junction kept 14 bases outside the gene matches. This CDR3 spans 16 amino acids. Germline-derived CDR1 and CDR2 are DFQATT and SNEGSKA (reference sequence). Amplification of TCR beta CDR3 regions used RNA as the template. The TCR CDR3 first-round RT-PCR relied on the HTBI primer set. Each CDR3 protein is one row after TCRdb ran MiXCR on the multiplex PCR reads. The data show some 370,000 distinct CDR3 sequences, 15% to 20% seen once. Notes on the study in general: Also found in blood were most expanded thyroid clonotypes above 0.001.

The sample consisted of blood. The rearrangement uses TRBV20-1 and TRBJ2-3; 12 bases match TRBD2. The sequence derives from a woman aged 25 to 39 with Graves' hyperthyroidism that later progressed to Graves' ophthalmopathy. The DNA for the CDR3 is TGCAGTGCTAGGGCTGGACTAGCGGGGCCAAGTGGTGCGCAGTATTTT. Protein product: CSARAGLAGPSGAQYF.